Listed below are T cell receptor beta chains from one sample, sequenced in a study of blood T cells in healthy people across ages. Using its own MiXCR run on the 5' RACE reads, TCRdb lists one record per CDR3 protein. The sample contains some 860,000 distinct CDR3 sequences, more than 50% of which appear only once. The sequencing sample was made of blood. The source is a man aged 40-49 years in good health. CDR3s leave out the opening cysteine and the closing phenylalanine or tryptophan. A D gene is named only where the DNA matches it firmly. Clone size appears in some rows only: once, few, many, or a class for an expanded clone.

v_call: TRBV12-3/TRBV12-4; j_call: TRBJ2-1; clone_size: .; d_call: TRBD2; cdr3_aa: ASSLSGGSPRTQF
v_call: TRBV12-3/TRBV12-4; j_call: TRBJ2-1; clone_size: few; d_call: .; cdr3_aa: ASSLWQGGGEQF
v_call: TRBV21-1; j_call: TRBJ1-1; clone_size: few; d_call: .; cdr3_aa: ASSKAQGMNTEAF
v_call: TRBV5-6; j_call: TRBJ2-1; clone_size: .; d_call: .; cdr3_aa: ASSFWSTTYNEQF
v_call: TRBV11-2; j_call: TRBJ2-1; clone_size: .; d_call: TRBD2; cdr3_aa: ASSYLSGGGSEQF
v_call: TRBV20-1; j_call: TRBJ2-1; clone_size: .; d_call: .; cdr3_aa: SRGSYNEQF
v_call: TRBV7-2; j_call: TRBJ1-4; clone_size: few; d_call: .; cdr3_aa: ASSPYGGVGVREKLF
v_call: TRBV20-1; j_call: TRBJ2-5; clone_size: .; d_call: TRBD2; cdr3_aa: SAEAFRLAEQETQY
v_call: TRBV20-1; j_call: TRBJ1-2; clone_size: .; d_call: .; cdr3_aa: SARGGHEGYT
v_call: TRBV5-1; j_call: TRBJ2-1; clone_size: .; d_call: TRBD1; cdr3_aa: ASSLASRQGYSNEQF
v_call: TRBV27; j_call: TRBJ1-2; clone_size: .; d_call: .; cdr3_aa: ASTRDGINGYT
v_call: TRBV7-2; j_call: TRBJ1-5; clone_size: once; d_call: .; cdr3_aa: ASSLVWQGNQPQH
v_call: TRBV7-3; j_call: TRBJ1-1; clone_size: .; d_call: .; cdr3_aa: ASSSQNSLMNTEAF
v_call: TRBV11-2; j_call: TRBJ2-1; clone_size: .; d_call: .; cdr3_aa: ASSLGVACDEQF
v_call: TRBV15; j_call: TRBJ1-5; clone_size: .; d_call: .; cdr3_aa: ATGRDLRGFSNQPQH
v_call: TRBV4-3; j_call: TRBJ2-1; clone_size: .; d_call: TRBD2; cdr3_aa: ASSQELAGGLGEQF
v_call: TRBV5-1; j_call: TRBJ2-7; clone_size: .; d_call: .; cdr3_aa: ARSRGPDEQY
v_call: TRBV25-1; j_call: TRBJ1-2; clone_size: .; d_call: .; cdr3_aa: AGSDISPVGVPNYGYT
v_call: TRBV5-1; j_call: TRBJ2-7; clone_size: .; d_call: .; cdr3_aa: ASSFWRDYEQY
v_call: TRBV27; j_call: TRBJ2-7; clone_size: few; d_call: TRBD1; cdr3_aa: ASRQGAYEQY
v_call: TRBV29-1; j_call: TRBJ2-3; clone_size: .; d_call: .; cdr3_aa: SSHRLTSRTDTQY
v_call: TRBV5-1; j_call: TRBJ2-7; clone_size: .; d_call: TRBD1; cdr3_aa: ASSLGGQAGSYEQY
v_call: TRBV2; j_call: TRBJ2-6; clone_size: .; d_call: .; cdr3_aa: ASSWGDSGANVLT
v_call: TRBV7-3; j_call: TRBJ2-5; clone_size: .; d_call: .; cdr3_aa: ASSLVIGGEQY
v_call: TRBV5-1; j_call: TRBJ1-2; clone_size: .; d_call: TRBD1; cdr3_aa: ASSPQTGTGYT
v_call: TRBV19; j_call: TRBJ1-1; clone_size: once; d_call: .; cdr3_aa: ASSMRPGNTEAF
v_call: TRBV5-8; j_call: TRBJ1-5; clone_size: .; d_call: .; cdr3_aa: ASSLLFGGTPRNQPQH
v_call: TRBV5-1; j_call: TRBJ2-1; clone_size: .; d_call: TRBD2; cdr3_aa: ASSSLTSGRAWSEEQF
v_call: TRBV10-3; j_call: TRBJ2-5; clone_size: few; d_call: .; cdr3_aa: AISESQLSHRTQY
v_call: TRBV20-1; j_call: TRBJ1-6; clone_size: few; d_call: .; cdr3_aa: SAIRDGKSNSPLH
v_call: TRBV6-6; j_call: TRBJ2-7; clone_size: .; d_call: .; cdr3_aa: ASSYTQAYEQY